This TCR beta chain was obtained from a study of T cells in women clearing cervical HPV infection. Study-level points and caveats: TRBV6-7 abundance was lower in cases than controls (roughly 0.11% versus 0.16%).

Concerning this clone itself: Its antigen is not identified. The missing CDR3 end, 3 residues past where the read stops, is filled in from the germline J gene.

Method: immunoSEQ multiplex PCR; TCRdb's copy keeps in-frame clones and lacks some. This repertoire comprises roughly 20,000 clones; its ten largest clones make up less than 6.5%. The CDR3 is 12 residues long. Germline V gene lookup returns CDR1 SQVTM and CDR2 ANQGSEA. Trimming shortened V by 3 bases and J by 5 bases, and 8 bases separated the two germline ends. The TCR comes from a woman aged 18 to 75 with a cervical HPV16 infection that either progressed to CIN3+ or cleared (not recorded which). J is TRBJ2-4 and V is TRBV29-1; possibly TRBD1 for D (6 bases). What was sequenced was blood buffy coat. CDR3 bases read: TGCAGCGTTGACGCAGGGGAAAACATT. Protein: CSVDAGENI. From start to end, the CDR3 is CSVDAGENIQYF.